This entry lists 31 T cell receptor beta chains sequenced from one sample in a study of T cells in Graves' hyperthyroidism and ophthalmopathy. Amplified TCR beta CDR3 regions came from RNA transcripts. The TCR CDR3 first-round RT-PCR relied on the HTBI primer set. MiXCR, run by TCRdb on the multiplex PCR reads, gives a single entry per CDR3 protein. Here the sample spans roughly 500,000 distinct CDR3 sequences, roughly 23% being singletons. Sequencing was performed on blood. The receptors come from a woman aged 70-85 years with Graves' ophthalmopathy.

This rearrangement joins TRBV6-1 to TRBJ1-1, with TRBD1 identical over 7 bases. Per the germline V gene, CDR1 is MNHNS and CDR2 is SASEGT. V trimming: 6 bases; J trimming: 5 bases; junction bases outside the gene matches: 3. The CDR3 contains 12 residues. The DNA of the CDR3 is TGTGCCAGCAGAGGACAGGCTACTGAAGCTTTCTTT. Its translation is CASRGQATEAFF.

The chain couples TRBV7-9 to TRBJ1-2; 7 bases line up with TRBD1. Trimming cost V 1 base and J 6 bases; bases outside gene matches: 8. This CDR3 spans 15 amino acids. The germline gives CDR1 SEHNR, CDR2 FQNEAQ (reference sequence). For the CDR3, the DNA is TGTGCCAGCAGCTTAGAGGGGGACAGTCGGGATGGCTACACCTTC. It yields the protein CASSLEGDSRDGYTF.

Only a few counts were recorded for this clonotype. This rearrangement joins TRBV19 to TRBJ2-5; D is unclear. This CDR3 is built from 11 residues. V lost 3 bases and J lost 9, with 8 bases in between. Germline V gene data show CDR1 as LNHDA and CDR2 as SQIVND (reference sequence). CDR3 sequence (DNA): TGTGCCAGTAGTATCCCCGGGTCCCAGTACTTC. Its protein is CASSIPGSQYF. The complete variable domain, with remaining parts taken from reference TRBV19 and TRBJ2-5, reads DGGITQSPKYLFRKEGQNVTLSCEQNLNHDAMYWYRQDPGQGLRLIYYSQIVNDFQKGDIAEGYSVSREKKESFPLTVTSAQKNPTAFYLCASSIPGSQYFGPGTRLLVL.

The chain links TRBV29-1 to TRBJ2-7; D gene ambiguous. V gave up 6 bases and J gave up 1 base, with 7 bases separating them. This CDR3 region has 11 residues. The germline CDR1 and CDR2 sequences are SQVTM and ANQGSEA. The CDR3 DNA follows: TGCAGCGTGGCCGAATCCTACGAGCAGTACTTC. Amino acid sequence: CSVAESYEQYF.

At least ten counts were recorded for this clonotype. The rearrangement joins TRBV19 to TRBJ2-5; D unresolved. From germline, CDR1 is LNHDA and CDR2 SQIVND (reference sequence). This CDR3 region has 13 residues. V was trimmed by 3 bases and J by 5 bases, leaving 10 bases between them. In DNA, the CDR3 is TGTGCCAGTAGTATGGTGGTGGGGGAGACCCAGTACTTC. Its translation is CASSMVVGETQYF.

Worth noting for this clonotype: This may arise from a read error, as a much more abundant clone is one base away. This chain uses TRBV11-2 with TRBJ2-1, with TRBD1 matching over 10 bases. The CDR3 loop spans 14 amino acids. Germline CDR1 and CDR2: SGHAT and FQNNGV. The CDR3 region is CASSLGQGFDEQLF. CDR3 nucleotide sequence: TGTGCCAGCAGCTTGGGACAGGGGTTCGATGAGCAGCTCTTC.

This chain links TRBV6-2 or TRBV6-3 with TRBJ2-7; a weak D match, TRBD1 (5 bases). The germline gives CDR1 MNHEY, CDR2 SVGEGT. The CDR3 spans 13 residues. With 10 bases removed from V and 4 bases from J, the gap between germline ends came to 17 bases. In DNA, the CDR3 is TGTGCCACAGACCCCTCAGGGCGGTACGAGCAGTACTTC. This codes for CATDPSGRYEQYF.

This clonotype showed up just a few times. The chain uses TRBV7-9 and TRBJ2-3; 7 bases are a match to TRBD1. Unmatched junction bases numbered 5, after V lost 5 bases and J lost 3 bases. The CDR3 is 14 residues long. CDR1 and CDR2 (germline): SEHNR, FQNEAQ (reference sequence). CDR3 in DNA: TGTGCCAGCAGCAACAGACAGGGAACAGATACGCAGTATTTT. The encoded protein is CASSNRQGTDTQYF.

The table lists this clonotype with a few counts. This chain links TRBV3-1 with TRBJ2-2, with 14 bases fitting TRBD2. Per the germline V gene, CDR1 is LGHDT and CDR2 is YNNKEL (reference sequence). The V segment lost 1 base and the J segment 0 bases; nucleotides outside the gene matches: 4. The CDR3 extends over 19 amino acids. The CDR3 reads CASSQVRLAGGPNTGELFF. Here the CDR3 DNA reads TGTGCCAGCAGCCAAGTCCGACTAGCGGGAGGGCCGAACACCGGGGAGCTGTTTTTT.

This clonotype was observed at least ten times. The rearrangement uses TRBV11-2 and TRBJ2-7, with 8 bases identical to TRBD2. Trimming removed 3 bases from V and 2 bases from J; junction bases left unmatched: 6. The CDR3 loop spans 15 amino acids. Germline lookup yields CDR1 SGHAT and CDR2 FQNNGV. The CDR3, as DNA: TGTGCCAGCAGCTTGACCCTGACTAGCGCCTACGAGCAGTACTTC. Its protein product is CASSLTLTSAYEQYF.

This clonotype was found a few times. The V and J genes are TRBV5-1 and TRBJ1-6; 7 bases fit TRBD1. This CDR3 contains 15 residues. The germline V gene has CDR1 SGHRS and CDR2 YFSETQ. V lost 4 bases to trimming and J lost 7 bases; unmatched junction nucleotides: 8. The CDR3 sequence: CASSVQGPPNSPLHF. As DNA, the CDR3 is TGCGCCAGCAGCGTACAGGGGCCCCCGAATTCACCCCTCCACTTT.

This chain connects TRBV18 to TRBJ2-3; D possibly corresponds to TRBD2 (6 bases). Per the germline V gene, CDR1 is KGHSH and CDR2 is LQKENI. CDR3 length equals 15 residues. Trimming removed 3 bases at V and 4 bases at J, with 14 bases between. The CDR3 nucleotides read TGTGCCAGCTCACCCTCGCCAGGGACTTCAGATACGCAGTATTTT. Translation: CASSPSPGTSDTQYF.

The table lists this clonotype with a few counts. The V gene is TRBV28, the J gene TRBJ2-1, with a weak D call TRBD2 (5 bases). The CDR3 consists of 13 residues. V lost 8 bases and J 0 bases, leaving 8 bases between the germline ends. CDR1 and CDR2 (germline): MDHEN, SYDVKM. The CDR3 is CASHEGSYNEQFF. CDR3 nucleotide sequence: TGTGCCAGCCATGAGGGCTCCTACAATGAGCAGTTCTTC.

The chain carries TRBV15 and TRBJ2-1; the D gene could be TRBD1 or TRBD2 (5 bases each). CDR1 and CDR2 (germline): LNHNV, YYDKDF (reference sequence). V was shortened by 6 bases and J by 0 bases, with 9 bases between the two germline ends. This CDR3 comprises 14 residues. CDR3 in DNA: TGTGCCACCAGGGGGACCAGCTCCTACAATGAGCAGTTCTTC. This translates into CATRGTSSYNEQFF.

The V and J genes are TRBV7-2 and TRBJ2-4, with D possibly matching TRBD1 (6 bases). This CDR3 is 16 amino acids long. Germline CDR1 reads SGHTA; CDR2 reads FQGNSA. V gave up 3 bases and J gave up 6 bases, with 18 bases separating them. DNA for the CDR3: TGTGCCAGCAGCTTCAAAGGGTTATCAGGGGCAAACATTCAGTACTTC. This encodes CASSFKGLSGANIQYF.

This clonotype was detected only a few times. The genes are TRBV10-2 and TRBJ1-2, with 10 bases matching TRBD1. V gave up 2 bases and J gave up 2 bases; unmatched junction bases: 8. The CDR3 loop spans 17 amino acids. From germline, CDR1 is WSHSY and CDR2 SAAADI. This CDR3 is CASSELGTGVINYGYTF. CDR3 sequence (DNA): TGCGCCAGCAGTGAGCTAGGGACAGGGGTTATCAACTATGGCTACACCTTC.

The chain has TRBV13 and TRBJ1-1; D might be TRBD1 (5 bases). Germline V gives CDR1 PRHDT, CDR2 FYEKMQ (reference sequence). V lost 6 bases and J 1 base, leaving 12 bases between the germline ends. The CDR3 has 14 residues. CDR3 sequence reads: CASSEEGTNTEAFF. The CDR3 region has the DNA TGTGCCAGCAGTGAGGAGGGGACGAACACTGAAGCTTTCTTT.

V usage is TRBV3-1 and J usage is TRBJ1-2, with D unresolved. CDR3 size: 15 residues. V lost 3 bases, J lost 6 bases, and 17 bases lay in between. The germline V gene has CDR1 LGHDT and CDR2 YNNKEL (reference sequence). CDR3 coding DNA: TGTGCCAGCAGCCATCTCACTCCCTCGAACAATGGCTACACCTTC. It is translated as CASSHLTPSNNGYTF. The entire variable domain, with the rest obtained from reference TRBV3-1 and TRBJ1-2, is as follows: DTAVSQTPKYLVTQMGNDKSIKCEQNLGHDTMYWYKQDSKKFLKIMFSYNNKELIINETVPNRFSPKSPDKAHLNLHINSLELGDSAVYFCASSHLTPSNNGYTFGSGTRLTVV.

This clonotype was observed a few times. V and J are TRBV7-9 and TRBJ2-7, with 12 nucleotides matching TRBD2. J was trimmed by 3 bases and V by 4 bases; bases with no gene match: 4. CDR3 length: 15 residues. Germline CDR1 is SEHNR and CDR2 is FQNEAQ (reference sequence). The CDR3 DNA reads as TGTGCCAGCAGCTCTAGACTAGCGGGAGACTACGAGCAGTACTTC. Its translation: CASSSRLAGDYEQYF. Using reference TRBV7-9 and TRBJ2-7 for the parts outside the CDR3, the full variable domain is DTGVSQNPRHKITKRGQNVTFRCDPISEHNRLYWYRQTLGQGPEFLTYFQNEAQLEKSRLLSDRFSAERPKGSFSTLEIQRTEQGDSAMYLCASSSRLAGDYEQYFGPGTRLTVT.

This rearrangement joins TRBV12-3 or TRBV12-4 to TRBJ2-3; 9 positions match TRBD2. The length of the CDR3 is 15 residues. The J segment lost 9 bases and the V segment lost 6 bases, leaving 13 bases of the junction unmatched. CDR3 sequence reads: CASRKGGGGAGTQYF. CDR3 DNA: TGTGCCAGCAGAAAGGGCGGGGGGGGGGCGGGGACGCAGTATTTT.

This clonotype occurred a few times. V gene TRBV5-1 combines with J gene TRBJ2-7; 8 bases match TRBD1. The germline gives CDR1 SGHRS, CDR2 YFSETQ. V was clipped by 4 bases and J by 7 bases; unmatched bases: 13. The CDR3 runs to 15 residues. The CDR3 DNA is TGCGCCAGCAGCCTGGACAGGGCCCTGGGGAGGGAGCAGTACTTC. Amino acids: CASSLDRALGREQYF.

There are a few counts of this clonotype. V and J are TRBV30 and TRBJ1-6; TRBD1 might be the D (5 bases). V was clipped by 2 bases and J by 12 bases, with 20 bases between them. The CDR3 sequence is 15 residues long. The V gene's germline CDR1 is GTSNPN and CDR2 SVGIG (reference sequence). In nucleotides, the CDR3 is TGTGCCTGGAGTACGGGGGACCCGCGAAGCGGACCCCTCCACTTT. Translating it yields CAWSTGDPRSGPLHF.

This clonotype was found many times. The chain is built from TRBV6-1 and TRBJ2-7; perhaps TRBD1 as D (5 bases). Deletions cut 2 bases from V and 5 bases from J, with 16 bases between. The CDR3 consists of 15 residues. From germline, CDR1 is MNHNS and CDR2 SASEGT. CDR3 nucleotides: TGTGCCAGCAGTGAATCAGGGCCCCACTACCACGAGCAGTACTTC. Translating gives CASSESGPHYHEQYF.

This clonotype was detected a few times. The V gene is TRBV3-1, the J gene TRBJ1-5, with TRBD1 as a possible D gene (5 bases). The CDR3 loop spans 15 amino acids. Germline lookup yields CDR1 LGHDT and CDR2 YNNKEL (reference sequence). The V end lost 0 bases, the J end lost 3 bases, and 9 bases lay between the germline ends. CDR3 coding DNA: TGTGCCAGCAGCCAAGAGGGGGGGATCAATCAGCCCCAGCATTTT. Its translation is CASSQEGGINQPQHF.

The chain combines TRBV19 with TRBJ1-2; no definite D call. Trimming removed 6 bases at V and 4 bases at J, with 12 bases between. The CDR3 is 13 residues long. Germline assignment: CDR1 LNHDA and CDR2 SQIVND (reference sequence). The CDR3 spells CASSIPEPYGYTF. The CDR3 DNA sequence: TGTGCCAGTAGCATACCAGAACCCTATGGCTACACCTTC. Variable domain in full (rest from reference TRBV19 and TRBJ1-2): DGGITQSPKYLFRKEGQNVTLSCEQNLNHDAMYWYRQDPGQGLRLIYYSQIVNDFQKGDIAEGYSVSREKKESFPLTVTSAQKNPTAFYLCASSIPEPYGYTFGSGTRLTVV.

The CDR3 DNA is TGTGCCAGCAGCCAAACGCAGGGGCAAGAGACCCAGTACTTC. Translated, it gives CASSQTQGQETQYF. The chain joins TRBV27 to TRBJ2-5, with D maybe TRBD1 (6 bases). Germline V lookup: CDR1 MNHEY, CDR2 SMNVEV (reference sequence). Trimming stripped 6 bases from V and 2 bases from J, with 13 bases between. The CDR3 is 14 amino acids.

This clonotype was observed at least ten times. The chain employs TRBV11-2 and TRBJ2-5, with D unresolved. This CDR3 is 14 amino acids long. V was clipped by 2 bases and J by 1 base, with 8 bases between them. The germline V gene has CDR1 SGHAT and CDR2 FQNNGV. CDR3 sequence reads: CASSLSQVQETQYF. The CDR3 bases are TGTGCCAGCAGCTTAAGCCAGGTCCAAGAGACCCAGTACTTC.

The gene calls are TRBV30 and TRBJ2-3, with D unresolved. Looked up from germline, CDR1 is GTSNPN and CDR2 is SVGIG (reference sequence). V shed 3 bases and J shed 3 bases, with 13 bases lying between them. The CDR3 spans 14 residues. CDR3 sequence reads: CAWRAASATDTQYF. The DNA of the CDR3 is TGTGCCTGGAGGGCAGCGTCCGCAACAGATACGCAGTATTTT.

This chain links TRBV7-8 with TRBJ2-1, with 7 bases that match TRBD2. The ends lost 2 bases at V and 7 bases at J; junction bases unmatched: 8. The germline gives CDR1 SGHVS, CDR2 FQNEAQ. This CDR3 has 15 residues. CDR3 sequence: CASSLRVGGRNEQFF. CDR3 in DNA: TGTGCCAGCAGCTTAAGGGTGGGAGGGCGAAATGAGCAGTTCTTC.

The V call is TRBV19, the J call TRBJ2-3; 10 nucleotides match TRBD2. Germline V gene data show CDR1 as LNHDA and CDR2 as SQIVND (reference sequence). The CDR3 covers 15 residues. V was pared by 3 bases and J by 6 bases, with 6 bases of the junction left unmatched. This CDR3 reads CASSMASGRWDTQYF. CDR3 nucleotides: TGTGCCAGTAGTATGGCTAGCGGGAGATGGGATACGCAGTATTTT. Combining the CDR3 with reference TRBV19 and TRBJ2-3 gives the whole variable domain DGGITQSPKYLFRKEGQNVTLSCEQNLNHDAMYWYRQDPGQGLRLIYYSQIVNDFQKGDIAEGYSVSREKKESFPLTVTSAQKNPTAFYLCASSMASGRWDTQYFGPGTRLTVL.

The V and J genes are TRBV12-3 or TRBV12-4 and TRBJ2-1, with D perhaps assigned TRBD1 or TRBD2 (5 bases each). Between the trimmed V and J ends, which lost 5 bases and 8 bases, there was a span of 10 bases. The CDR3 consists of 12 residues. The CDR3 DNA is TGTGCCAGCAGTGGGTGGGACGATGAGCAGTTCTTC. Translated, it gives CASSGWDDEQFF.